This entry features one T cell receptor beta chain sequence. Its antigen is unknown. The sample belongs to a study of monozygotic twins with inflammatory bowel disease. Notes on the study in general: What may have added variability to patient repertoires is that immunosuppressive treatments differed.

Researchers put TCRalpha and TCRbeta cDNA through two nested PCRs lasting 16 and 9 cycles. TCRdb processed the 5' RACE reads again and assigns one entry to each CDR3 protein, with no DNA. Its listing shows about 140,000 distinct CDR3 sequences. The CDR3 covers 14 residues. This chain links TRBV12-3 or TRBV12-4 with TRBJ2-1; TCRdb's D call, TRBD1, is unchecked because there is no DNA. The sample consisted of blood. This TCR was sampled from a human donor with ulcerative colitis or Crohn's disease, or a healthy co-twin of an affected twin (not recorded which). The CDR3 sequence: CASLSGGTYNEQFF.